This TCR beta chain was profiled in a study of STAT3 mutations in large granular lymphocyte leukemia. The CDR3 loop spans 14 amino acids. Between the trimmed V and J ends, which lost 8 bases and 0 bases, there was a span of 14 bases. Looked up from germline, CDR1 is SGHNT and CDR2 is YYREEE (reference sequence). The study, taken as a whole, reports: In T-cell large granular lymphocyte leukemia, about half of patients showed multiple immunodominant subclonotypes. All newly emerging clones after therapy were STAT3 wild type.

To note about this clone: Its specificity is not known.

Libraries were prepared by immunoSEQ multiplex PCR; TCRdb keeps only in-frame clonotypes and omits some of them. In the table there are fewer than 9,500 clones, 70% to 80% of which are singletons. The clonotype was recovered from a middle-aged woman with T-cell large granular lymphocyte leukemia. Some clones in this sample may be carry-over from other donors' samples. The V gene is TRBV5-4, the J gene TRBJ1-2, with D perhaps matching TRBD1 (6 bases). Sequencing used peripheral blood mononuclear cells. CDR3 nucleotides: TGTGCCAGTATCCGGGACACCGCTAACTATGGCTACACCTTC. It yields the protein CASIRDTANYGYTF.